This TCR beta chain was identified during a study of CD8 T cells in Susac syndrome. RNA totalling about 0.5 to 1 ug underwent reverse transcription with random hexamers. Amplification of TCR beta CDR3 by immunoSEQ multiplex PCR spanned 54 Vbeta and 13 Jbeta. TCRdb processed the immunoSEQ multiplex PCR reads anew with MiXCR; each CDR3 protein has one entry. The profile shows 150,000 or so distinct CDR3 sequences, 90% to 95% of them singletons. Germline lookup yields CDR1 SQVTM and CDR2 ANQGSEA. The CDR3 loop spans 13 amino acids. The trim removed 3 bases at V and 7 bases at J, leaving 6 bases unmatched.

J is TRBJ2-7 and V is TRBV29-1; 10 nucleotides line up with TRBD1. The receptor was derived from a human donor in good health. The specimen sequenced was CD4+ T cells from PBMCs. The CDR3 here is CSVEGQGLGEQYF. CDR3 sequence (DNA): TGCAGCGTTGAGGGACAGGGGTTAGGGGAGCAGTACTTC.